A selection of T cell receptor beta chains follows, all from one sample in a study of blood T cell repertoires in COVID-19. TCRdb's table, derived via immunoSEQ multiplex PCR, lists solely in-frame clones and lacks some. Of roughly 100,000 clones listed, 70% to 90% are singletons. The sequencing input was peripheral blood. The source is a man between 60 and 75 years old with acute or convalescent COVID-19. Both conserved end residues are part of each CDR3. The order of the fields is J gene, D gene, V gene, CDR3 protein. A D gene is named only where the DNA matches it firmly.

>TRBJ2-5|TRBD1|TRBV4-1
CASSQGYPPTGEETQYF
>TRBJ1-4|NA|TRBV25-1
CASSESRGRHEKLFF
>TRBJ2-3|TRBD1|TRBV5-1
CASSTRGQGTGTDTQYF
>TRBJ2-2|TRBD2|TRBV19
CASSASTSGGNRELFF
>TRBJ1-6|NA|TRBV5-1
CASSLGQEGPLHF
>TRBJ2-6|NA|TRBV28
CASSLGGLGSGANVLTF
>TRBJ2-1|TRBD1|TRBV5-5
CASSSRDRTLGVNEQFF
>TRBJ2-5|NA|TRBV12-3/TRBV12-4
CASLGSGETQYF
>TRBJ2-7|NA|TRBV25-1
CASSEGTGLTYEQYF
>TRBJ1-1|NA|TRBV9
CASSLTGVHTEAFF
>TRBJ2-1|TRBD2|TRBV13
CASSAQGLAGLAAQFF
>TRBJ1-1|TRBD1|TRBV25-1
CASSPTGTGYTEAFF
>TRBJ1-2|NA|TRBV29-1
CSAGSGTLQDGYTF
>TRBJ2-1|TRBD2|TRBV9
CASSDSGGTLGNEQFF
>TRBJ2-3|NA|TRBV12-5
CASVGVSDTQYF
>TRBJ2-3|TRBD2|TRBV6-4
CASSSSGVTDTQYF
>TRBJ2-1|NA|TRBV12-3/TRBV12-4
CASSRRGRFF
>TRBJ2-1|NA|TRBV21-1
CASSKGGRTTPGEQFF
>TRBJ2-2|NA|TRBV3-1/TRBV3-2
CASSQIPTGNTGELFF
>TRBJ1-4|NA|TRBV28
CASSLSGRGEKLFF
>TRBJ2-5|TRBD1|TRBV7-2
CASSPTGVWQETQYF
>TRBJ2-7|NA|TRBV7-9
CASSLADRTYEQYF